Reported below is one T cell receptor (beta chain). This entry belongs to a study of technical replicates of blood from a few donors. Profiled with immunoSEQ multiplex PCR; TCRdb holds only in-frame clones, not every one. Counted here are 62,000 or so clones, about 87% occurring once; the ten biggest clones make up 4.5% to 5.5%. The ends were cut back, 6 bases at V and 6 bases at J, with 18 bases in the middle. This CDR3 region has 16 residues. Per the germline V gene, CDR1 is LNHDA and CDR2 is SQIVND (reference sequence). This TCR derives from a human donor in good health. Some clones in this sample may be carry-over from other donors' samples. The rearrangement joins TRBV19 to TRBJ1-6; TRBD1 is a possible D gene (5 bases). Sequencing input: PBMCs. The CDR3 DNA reads TGTGCCAGTAGGAGGCCTTCGGCAGGGCTTAATTCACCCCTCCACTTT. Its protein is CASRRPSAGLNSPLHF.